The T cell receptor beta chain under discussion was sequenced for a study of T cell responses to AZD1222 COVID-19 vaccine. The trim removed 0 bases at V and 4 bases at J, leaving 5 bases unmatched. This CDR3 has 14 amino acids. Germline V gives CDR1 SQVTM, CDR2 ANQGSEA. Here immunoSEQ multiplex PCR was the method, and the copy in TCRdb shows in-frame clones only, minus some. The sample lists around 150,000 clones, about 90% occurring once. Broader study findings: Baseline seropositives among AZD1222 recipients totaled only five to seven. CD4 TCRs associated with vaccination spanned spike, dominating at 160-218 and 743-854. No repertoire was sampled before or during the peak T cell response, only after it.

This clone was seen just once. Its antigen is unidentified. The sample in question was peripheral blood, obtained 28 days after the second dose of the MenACWY control vaccine. This TCR derives from an adult who received the MenACWY meningococcal vaccine as a control. The chain recombines TRBV29-1 with TRBJ2-5, with 7 bases fitting TRBD1. The DNA of the CDR3 is TGCAGCGTTGAAGATACAGGGGTATCAGAGACCCAGTACTTC. This gives the protein CSVEDTGVSETQYF.